This TCR beta chain stems from a study of blood T cell repertoires in COVID-19. Study-level information: Whether acute or convalescent, the COVID-19 samples came from the United States, Italy and Spain.

Generated by immunoSEQ multiplex PCR, the TCRdb table keeps only in-frame clones and is missing some. This sample carries 80,000 to 95,000 clones, over 70% of them seen once, and the ten largest clones take around a quarter. CDR1 and CDR2 (germline): SGHVS, FQNEAQ. Trimming shortened V by 6 bases and J by 0 bases, and 16 bases separated the two germline ends. The CDR3 loop spans 16 amino acids. The origin of this receptor is a man older than 75 with active or convalescent COVID-19. The V and J genes are TRBV7-8 and TRBJ2-3; D might be TRBD1 (5 bases). The sample consisted of peripheral blood. The CDR3, as DNA: TGTGCCAGCAGGGGGCTGGCCGGGTCTAGCACAGATACGCAGTATTTT. Residues: CASRGLAGSSTDTQYF.